The 17 T cell receptor beta chains presented below share a single source sample, sequenced in a study of shared clonotypes between healthy human individuals. Some clones are missing from TCRdb's copy, which holds only in-frame ones; the method was immunoSEQ multiplex PCR. The data show 330,000 or so clones, about 70% seen once. The sequenced sample consisted of memory CD4+ T cells sorted from blood. Stated subset: CD45RA-negative fraction. The receptors shown here come from a young man in good health.

Details on this clone: The sample carries other DNA sequences with the same CDR3. This chain uses TRBV7-3 with TRBJ2-3; D tentatively reads TRBD1 or TRBD2 (5 bases each). CDR1 is SGHTA, CDR2 FQGTGA, per germline. The CDR3 spans 12 residues. V was clipped by 4 bases and J by 12 bases, with 14 bases between them. The DNA for the CDR3 is TGTGCCAGCAGCTCTAGGGACCGCGTTCAGTATTTT. This gives the protein CASSSRDRVQYF.

The genes are TRBV2 and TRBJ2-5; 11 nucleotides align to TRBD1. Losses at the gene ends were 5 bases for V and 5 bases for J; bases not matched to a gene: 7. Germline assignment: CDR1 SNHLY and CDR2 FYNNEI. The CDR3 runs to 15 residues. This CDR3 is CASSKRTGGEETQYF. As DNA, the CDR3 is TGTGCCAGCAGTAAAAGGACAGGGGGCGAGGAGACCCAGTACTTC.

The chain uses TRBV11-2 and TRBJ2-1; maybe TRBD1 (6 bases). V was shortened by 4 bases and J by 3 bases, with 13 bases between the two germline ends. Germline V gene lookup returns CDR1 SGHAT and CDR2 FQNNGV. This CDR3 has 15 amino acids. The DNA for the CDR3 is TGTGCCAGCAGCTGGGGGCGAGGAGGCTACAATGAGCAGTTCTTC. This encodes CASSWGRGGYNEQFF.

This clone was seen only a few times. The chain recombines TRBV15 with TRBJ2-2; D possibly corresponds to TRBD2 (5 bases). Germline V gene data show CDR1 as LNHNV and CDR2 as YYDKDF (reference sequence). The V and J ends lost 0 bases and 2 bases respectively, with 7 bases between them. The CDR3 totals 15 residues. In nucleotides, the CDR3 is TGTGCCACCAGCAGAGATGGACTTAACACCGGGGAGCTGTTTTTT. Its protein product is CATSRDGLNTGELFF.

The CDR3 loop is CASSSRQGAMNTEAFF. CDR3 DNA sequence: TGCGCCAGCAGCTCACGACAGGGGGCAATGAACACTGAAGCTTTCTTT. The V gene is TRBV5-1, the J gene TRBJ1-1; the match to TRBD1 covers 10 bases. The ends lost 3 bases at V and 0 bases at J; junction bases unmatched: 5. CDR1 and CDR2 (germline): SGHRS, YFSETQ. This CDR3 has 16 residues.

This clone was counted between two and nine times. The chain combines TRBV18 with TRBJ2-2, with 10 bases aligning to TRBD2. V lost 1 base and J lost 5; bases outside the gene matches: 4. The CDR3 length is 16 residues. The germline CDR1 and CDR2 sequences are KGHSH and LQKENI. This CDR3 reads CASSPQLAGITGELFF. The CDR3 DNA reads TGTGCCAGCTCACCACAACTAGCGGGAATTACCGGGGAGCTGTTTTTT.

This clone was detected only once. The J gene is TRBJ1-4, the V gene TRBV5-1, with D maybe TRBD1 (6 bases). V lost 0 bases to trimming and J lost 8 bases, with 14 bases between them. Per germline, CDR1 SGHRS and CDR2 YFSETQ. The CDR3 has 15 amino acids. CDR3 bases: TGCGCCAGCAGCTTGGTAGGGGGTGATTTGGAAAAACTGTTTTTT. Protein sequence: CASSLVGGDLEKLFF.

This clone showed up just a few times. The V gene is TRBV11-1, the J gene TRBJ2-5; D remains ambiguous. CDR1 and CDR2 (germline): SGHAT, FQDESV (reference sequence). V gave up 9 bases and J gave up 5 bases, with 10 bases separating them. The CDR3 consists of 11 residues. The CDR3 loop is CASGRVETQYF. The CDR3 DNA sequence: TGTGCCAGTGGAAGGGTCGAGACCCAGTACTTC.

This clone was picked up a small number of times. The V gene is TRBV7-9, the J gene TRBJ1-5; D call uncertain. The CDR3 covers 14 residues. The V end lost 1 base, the J end lost 5 bases, and 9 bases lay between the germline ends. Germline CDR1 reads SEHNR; CDR2 reads FQNEAQ (reference sequence). The CDR3 sequence: CASSLGVGDQPQHF. Written as DNA, the CDR3 is TGTGCCAGCAGCTTAGGTGTGGGCGATCAGCCCCAGCATTTT.

There are a few counts of this clone. The V call is TRBV27, the J call TRBJ1-5; D call uncertain. The CDR3 is 14 amino acids. Trimming removed 3 bases from V and 2 bases from J, with 8 bases in between. Germline CDR1 MNHEY, CDR2 SMNVEV (reference sequence). The chain's CDR3 is CASSLGIGNQPQHF. In nucleotides, the CDR3 is TGTGCCAGCAGTTTGGGTATTGGCAATCAGCCCCAGCATTTT.

This chain uses TRBV19 with TRBJ2-1; TRBD2 matches at 7 bases. Germline CDR1 and CDR2: LNHDA and SQIVND (reference sequence). Trimming removed 5 bases from V and 4 bases from J; junction bases left unmatched: 5. The CDR3 length is 14 residues. This CDR3 reads CASSPQRGYNEQFF. Written as DNA, the CDR3 is TGTGCCAGTAGTCCCCAGCGGGGTTACAATGAGCAGTTCTTC.

The CDR3 is CAWRGTANTGELFF. For the CDR3, the DNA is TGTGCCTGGAGAGGGACGGCGAACACCGGGGAGCTGTTTTTT. The rearrangement uses TRBV30 and TRBJ2-2, with D perhaps matching TRBD1 or TRBD2 (5 bases each). The germline CDR1 and CDR2 sequences are GTSNPN and SVGIG (reference sequence). V was shortened by 3 bases and J by 0 bases, with 8 bases between the two germline ends. CDR3 length: 14 amino acids.

In this sample, this clone turned up once. This rearrangement joins TRBV25-1 to TRBJ2-3; 7 bases agree with TRBD1. Germline values: CDR1 MGHDK, CDR2 SYGVNS. The CDR3 covers 15 residues. V shed 2 bases and J 3 bases; nucleotides not matched to a gene: 5. CDR3 coding DNA: TGTGCCAGCAGTGAAGAAGGCAGGGGGACAGATACGCAGTATTTT. Amino acids: CASSEEGRGTDTQYF. Combining the CDR3 with reference TRBV25-1 and TRBJ2-3 gives the whole variable domain EADIYQTPRYLVIGTGKKITLECSQTMGHDKMYWYQQDPGMELHLIHYSYGVNSTEKGDLSSESTVSRIRTEHFPLTLESARPSHTSQYLCASSEEGRGTDTQYFGPGTRLTVL.

The chain couples TRBV7-2 to TRBJ2-7; D is unresolved. The CDR3 loop spans 12 amino acids. The V end was cut by 5 bases, the J end by 5 bases, with 10 bases between. The germline CDR1 and CDR2 sequences are SGHTA and FQGNSA. The CDR3 spells CASSLQSHEQYF. CDR3 coding DNA: TGTGCCAGCAGCCTCCAGTCCCACGAGCAGTACTTC.

The chain employs TRBV6-6 and TRBJ2-7; D not resolved. Trimming removed 2 bases at V and 6 bases at J, with 11 bases between. Germline CDR1 is MNHNY and CDR2 is SVGAGI (reference sequence). CDR3 size: 13 residues. The CDR3, as DNA: TGTGCCAGCAGTTACCTAGGGAATGGCGAGCAGTACTTC. It is translated as CASSYLGNGEQYF.

V and J are TRBV2 and TRBJ2-5, with D perhaps matching TRBD1 or TRBD2 (5 bases each). Germline CDR1 reads SNHLY; CDR2 reads FYNNEI. V was cut by 1 base and J by 6 bases, with 12 bases left in between. The CDR3 covers 14 residues. The CDR3 is CASSEVQGVKTQYF. The CDR3 nucleotides read TGTGCCAGCAGTGAAGTTCAGGGAGTAAAGACCCAGTACTTC.

Here the CDR3 reads CASSKDRGPNNEQFF. CDR3 nucleotide sequence: TGTGCCAGCAGTAAGGACAGGGGGCCAAACAATGAGCAGTTCTTC. V and J are TRBV6-4 and TRBJ2-1, with 11 bases that match TRBD1. Germline lookup yields CDR1 MRHNA and CDR2 SNTAGT. With V trimmed by 5 bases and J by 5 bases, 5 bases remained unmatched. CDR3 length: 15 residues.